This T cell receptor (beta chain) comes out of a study of T cell repertoires in cytomegalovirus infection. At the level of the study: Newly reported HLA-C-restricted and thoroughly characterized HLA-B-restricted CMV epitopes were employed. Through public TCR beta signatures, both CMV infection and matching HLA type were indicated.

Details on this clonotype: The antigen is not known.

One entry per CDR3 protein results from TCRdb running MiXCR on the reads. The profile shows 600,000 to 700,000 distinct CDR3 sequences, roughly 33% of them singletons. General study findings and limits: Carriers of CMV and the relevant HLA type were discriminated by public TCR beta frequency. There were HLA-C-restricted CMV-specific TCR beta clonotypes dominating the ex vivo response.

This CDR3 has 14 amino acids. Germline V gives CDR1 MDHEN, CDR2 SYDVKM. V was clipped by 3 bases and J by 4 bases; unmatched bases: 2. The origin of this receptor is a human donor in good health (CMV status not recorded). Some clones in this sample may be carry-over from other donors' samples. The sample consisted of cultured PBMCs, taken from culture after CMV antigen stimulation. J is TRBJ1-3 and V is TRBV28; 8 nucleotides line up with TRBD1. The DNA of the CDR3 is TGTGCCAGCAGTTTTGGGGACAGGGGAAACACCATATATTTT. This encodes CASSFGDRGNTIYF.